Following are 14 T cell receptor beta chains from one sample sequenced in a study of blood T cell repertoires in COVID-19. Generated by immunoSEQ multiplex PCR, the TCRdb table keeps only in-frame clones and is missing some. The data hold 250,000 to 300,000 clones, with 85% to 90% observed a single time. The sequenced sample consisted of peripheral blood. Receptor source: a woman between 40 and 55 years old who had recovered from COVID-19.

This clone was seen only once. This chain links TRBV7-9 with TRBJ2-1; D not certain. Germline-derived CDR1 and CDR2 are SEHNR and FQNEAQ (reference sequence). V gave up 1 base and J gave up 8 bases, with 9 bases separating them. The CDR3 sequence is 13 residues long. The CDR3 region has the DNA TGTGCCAGCAGCTTAGGGCAGGCCGATGAGCAGTTCTTC. It encodes CASSLGQADEQFF.

The rearrangement joins TRBV18 to TRBJ1-1, with D possibly TRBD1 on 5 matching bases. Germline V gene sequence: CDR1 KGHSH, CDR2 LQKENI. The CDR3 runs 13 residues. V lost 6 bases, J lost 1 base, and 9 bases lay in between. CDR3 amino acids: CASSSTENTEAFF. CDR3 sequence (DNA): TGTGCCAGCTCGTCGACAGAGAACACTGAAGCTTTCTTT.

The chain links TRBV19 to TRBJ1-5; 10 nucleotides line up with TRBD1. The germline V gene has CDR1 LNHDA and CDR2 SQIVND (reference sequence). J gave up 2 bases and V 1 base, and 2 bases lay outside the gene matches. This CDR3 region has 16 residues. The CDR3 is CASSIGQGAGNQPQHF. In DNA form, the CDR3 reads TGTGCCAGTAGTATAGGACAGGGGGCGGGCAATCAGCCCCAGCATTTT.

This clone appeared once. The chain uses TRBV7-2 and TRBJ2-1; 12 bases fit TRBD2. The CDR3 extends over 14 amino acids. V lost 3 bases to trimming and J lost 13 bases; unmatched junction nucleotides: 7. The V gene's germline CDR1 is SGHTA and CDR2 FQGNSA. Here the CDR3 DNA reads TGTGCCAGCAGCTTGGTACTAGCGGGGGGCCAACAGTTCTTC. This encodes CASSLVLAGGQQFF.

The chain recombines TRBV18 with TRBJ1-2; maybe TRBD1 (6 bases). V lost 3 bases to trimming and J lost 5 bases, with 13 bases between them. This CDR3 has 14 amino acids. Germline V gene lookup returns CDR1 KGHSH and CDR2 LQKENI. CDR3 DNA: TGTGCCAGCTCACCCTCCGGGACATCATATGGCTACACCTTC. Protein product: CASSPSGTSYGYTF.

The J gene is TRBJ1-5, the V gene TRBV19; the match to TRBD1 covers 9 bases. This CDR3 is 14 amino acids long. From germline, CDR1 is LNHDA and CDR2 SQIVND (reference sequence). Trimming cost V 6 bases and J 7 bases; bases outside gene matches: 7. In nucleotides, the CDR3 is TGTGCCAGTAGAAACAGGGGGCGCGGGCAGCCCCAGCATTTT. Translated: CASRNRGRGQPQHF.

The chain employs TRBV27 and TRBJ2-7; tentatively, D is TRBD1 (5 bases). The CDR3 has 16 residues. Per germline, CDR1 MNHEY and CDR2 SMNVEV (reference sequence). Deletions cut 5 bases from V and 0 bases from J, with 17 bases between. The CDR3 sequence is CASSLTGRGSSYEQYF. The CDR3 nucleotides read TGTGCCAGCAGTCTGACGGGTAGGGGAAGCTCCTACGAGCAGTACTTC.

The rearrangement joins TRBV4-2 to TRBJ1-2; 7 bases are shared with TRBD1. The CDR3 consists of 15 residues. CDR1 and CDR2 from the germline V gene are LGHNA and YNFKEQ. The ends lost 2 bases at V and 3 bases at J; junction bases unmatched: 6. This CDR3 reads CASSQPGQTHYGYTF. CDR3 bases: TGTGCCAGCAGCCAACCGGGACAGACCCACTATGGCTACACCTTC.

The chain carries TRBV6-5 and TRBJ1-1; perhaps TRBD1 as D (6 bases). Germline V lookup: CDR1 MNHEY, CDR2 SVGAGI. The CDR3 consists of 15 residues. Trimming stripped 6 bases from V and 7 bases from J, with 21 bases between. As DNA, the CDR3 is TGTGCCAGCAGAGGACGGACAGCTAGTACCATTGAAGCTTTCTTT. It is translated as CASRGRTASTIEAFF.

As concerns this clone: At the DNA level, this CDR3 is encoded by other sequences in the same sample as well. V usage is TRBV5-6 and J usage is TRBJ1-1; no clear D. V was pared by 1 base and J by 4 bases, with 8 bases between. The CDR3 is made up of 13 amino acids. The germline gives CDR1 SGHDT, CDR2 YYEEEE. The CDR3 region is CASSLYRGTEAFF. The CDR3 DNA sequence: TGTGCCAGCAGCTTGTACCGAGGCACTGAAGCTTTCTTT.

CDR3 sequence reads: CASSIGTSLPREQFF. CDR3 coding DNA: TGTGCCAGCAGCATCGGGACTAGCCTCCCCCGTGAGCAGTTCTTC. The chain uses TRBV7-8 and TRBJ2-1; 9 bases are a match to TRBD2. Per the germline V gene, CDR1 is SGHVS and CDR2 is FQNEAQ. The V gene end was trimmed by 5 bases and the J gene end by 9 bases; junction bases not matched to a gene: 11. The CDR3 sequence is 15 residues long.

This sequence joins TRBV7-6 and TRBJ1-2; tentative D call: TRBD1 (5 bases). Germline CDR1 is SGHVS and CDR2 is FNYEAQ. V was shortened by 5 bases and J by 5 bases, with 18 bases between the two germline ends. There are 15 residues in the CDR3. The CDR3: CASSRTTGHQYGYTF. The DNA for the CDR3 is TGTGCCAGCAGCCGAACTACTGGACATCAGTATGGCTACACCTTC.

The rearrangement links TRBV19 to TRBJ2-1, with 11 bases matching TRBD1. V trimming: 4 bases; J trimming: 5 bases; junction bases outside the gene matches: 4. This CDR3 region has 15 residues. CDR1 and CDR2 from the germline V gene are LNHDA and SQIVND (reference sequence). The CDR3 protein is CASSTRTGGHNEQFF. CDR3 DNA: TGTGCCAGTAGTACACGGACAGGGGGCCACAATGAGCAGTTCTTC.

The V call is TRBV15, the J call TRBJ1-1; D call uncertain. This CDR3 comprises 15 residues. Germline-derived CDR1 and CDR2 are LNHNV and YYDKDF (reference sequence). Trimming took off 0 bases at V and 4 bases at J, with 12 bases between the two ends. The CDR3 DNA follows: TGTGCCACCAGCAGAGATGTGACCTCAGGCACTGAAGCTTTCTTT. Its translation is CATSRDVTSGTEAFF.